The rows below give T cell receptor beta chains drawn from one sample of a study of CD8 T cells in Susac syndrome. TCRdb analysed the immunoSEQ multiplex PCR reads with MiXCR anew, one entry per CDR3 protein. The table has about 75,000 distinct CDR3 sequences, 94% seen once; the top ten hold 0.4% to 0.55%. The sequenced sample was CD8+ T cells from PBMCs. Receptors originate from a human donor with Susac syndrome. Each CDR3 is given with its conserved first and last residue. D genes are given only for firm matches. Some rows mark clone size as missing; the rest say once, few, many or name a class of expanded clone.

d_gene	v_gene	j_gene	abundance	len	CDR3nt	CDR3aa
TRBD1	TRBV12-3/TRBV12-4	TRBJ1-1	-	13	TGTGCCAGCAGACGACAGGGTTACACTGAAGCTTTCTTT	CASRRQGYTEAFF
-	TRBV9	TRBJ1-6	-	17	TGTGCCAGCAGCGTAGGTGAAGGGGGACGAATAAATTCACCCCTCCACTTT	CASSVGEGGRINSPLHF
-	TRBV5-1	TRBJ2-7	few	14	TGCGCCAGCAGCTTGGATCGGGGTGCCTACGAGCAGTACTTC	CASSLDRGAYEQYF
-	TRBV2	TRBJ2-1	-	14	TGTGCCAGCACGGGGACCAGCTCCTACAATGAGCAGTTCTTC	CASTGTSSYNEQFF
-	TRBV2	TRBJ2-7	-	12	TGTGCCAGCAGGACTCTAGCCTACGAGCAGTACTTC	CASRTLAYEQYF
TRBD1	TRBV3-1	TRBJ2-3	-	17	TGTGCCAGCAGCCTCCTACCGACAGGGCTGGGCACAGATACGCAGTATTTT	CASSLLPTGLGTDTQYF
-	TRBV28	TRBJ1-6	-	13	TGTGCCAGCAGTTACAACGCCGGTTCACCCCTCCACTTT	CASSYNAGSPLHF
TRBD2	TRBV20-1	TRBJ2-1	once	14	TGCAGTGCGGGGGCGGGGGGTCTCGACAATGAGCAGTTCTTC	CSAGAGGLDNEQFF
TRBD1	TRBV11-2	TRBJ1-6	-	16	TGTGCCAGCAGCTTGGTCGACAGGGGGCAAAATTCACCCCTCCACTTT	CASSLVDRGQNSPLHF
-	TRBV28	TRBJ2-7	-	11	TGTGCCAGCACCGCCTCCTACGAGCAGTACTTC	CASTASYEQYF
-	TRBV10-2	TRBJ1-5	-	15	TGCGCCAGCAGTGACGATGACAGCCTCAATCAGCCCCAGCATTTT	CASSDDDSLNQPQHF
-	TRBV27	TRBJ2-7	-	14	TGTGCCAGCACCTCCGCCCCAGGGATACACGAGCAGTACTTC	CASTSAPGIHEQYF
TRBD2	TRBV20-1	TRBJ2-3	-	16	TGCAGTGCTGCTCGACTAGCGGGGGGACCCACAGATACGCAGTATTTT	CSAARLAGGPTDTQYF
TRBD1	TRBV19	TRBJ2-7	few	14	TGTGCCAGTAGTGCCCGGGACAGGCCCTACGAGCAGTACTTC	CASSARDRPYEQYF
-	TRBV12-3/TRBV12-4	TRBJ2-7	-	14	TGTGCCAGCAGCTCTCAGGGGGGAGCCTACGAGCAGTACTTC	CASSSQGGAYEQYF
-	TRBV12-5	TRBJ2-1	-	12	TGTGCTAGTGGTTTGCCTACGTATGAGCAGTTCTTC	CASGLPTYEQFF
-	TRBV28	TRBJ2-5	-	14	TGTGCCAGCAGTCCCTCCCAGGGTTGGGAGACCCAGTACTTC	CASSPSQGWETQYF
TRBD1	TRBV20-1	TRBJ1-5	-	16	TGCAGTGCTAGAGAGAGGGACAGGGATAGCAATCAGCCCCAGCATTTT	CSARERDRDSNQPQHF
-	TRBV29-1	TRBJ1-3	-	14	TGCAGCGTTTCGACAGAAATTTCTGGAAACACCATATATTTT	CSVSTEISGNTIYF
TRBD1	TRBV6-2/TRBV6-3	TRBJ1-2	-	13	TGTGCCAGCACCTTGACAGGGGTGGATGGCTACACCTTC	CASTLTGVDGYTF